Presented here are 13 T cell receptor beta chains from one specimen sequenced in a study of neurological immune-mediated disorders (dated 2019 in TCRdb). The protocol used for the library was 5' RACE. TCRdb records Illumina HiSeq 2500 as the sequencer. TCRdb took the public reads, trimmed them with fastp at Q25, ran MiXCR for clone calling and kept in-frame beta chains. Identical CDR3 protein sequences are pooled into one entry, listed with their most common genes and DNA. Across this sample there are 45,000 to 60,000 distinct CDR3 sequences, with around 4% seen only once. Clones ranked in the top ten supply approximately 1.6% of the sample. Source material: PBMCs. These receptor sequences come from a man aged 25-45 years with multiple sclerosis.

At least ten counts were recorded for this clonotype. The chain joins TRBV5-1 to TRBJ2-1; D gene uncertain. V lost 6 bases and J 9 bases, leaving 13 bases between the germline ends. Germline-derived CDR1 and CDR2 are SGHRS and YFSETQ. The CDR3 consists of 12 residues. CDR3 protein: CASNLVQSEQFF. DNA for the CDR3: TGCGCCAGCAATTTGGTCCAATCTGAGCAGTTCTTC.

This clonotype occurred many times. The V gene is TRBV20-1, the J gene TRBJ2-1, with D possibly being TRBD1 (6 bases). Germline V gene data show CDR1 as DFQATT and CDR2 as SNEGSKA (reference sequence). The CDR3 consists of 16 residues. Trimming took off 1 base at V and 0 bases at J, with 13 bases between the two ends. The CDR3 sequence: CSARGYGGPSYNEQFF. CDR3 bases: TGCAGTGCTAGAGGCTATGGGGGCCCCTCCTACAATGAGCAGTTCTTC.

This clonotype has a handful of counts. Given a much more abundant clone one base away, this may be a read error. A read error is likely, as this CDR3 ends without the conserved phenylalanine or tryptophan. This chain connects TRBV28 to TRBJ2-7, with 8 positions matching TRBD1. The CDR3 has 16 residues. Trimming removed 6 bases from V and 6 bases from J; junction bases left unmatched: 16. Germline loops: CDR1 MDHEN, CDR2 SYDVKM. CDR3 in amino acids: CASRLPLQGARSEQYI. DNA of the CDR3: TGTGCCAGCAGGTTACCCCTCCAGGGGGCGCGTAGCGAGCAGTACATC.

This clonotype was recorded at least ten times. This sequence joins TRBV5-1 and TRBJ1-1, with 7 bases fitting TRBD1. Germline V gives CDR1 SGHRS, CDR2 YFSETQ. This CDR3 contains 14 residues. The J segment lost 6 bases and the V segment lost 4 bases, leaving 9 bases of the junction unmatched. CDR3: CASSPLGGTAEAFF. The DNA of the CDR3 is TGCGCCAGCAGCCCCTTGGGGGGGACAGCTGAAGCTTTCTTT.

Many counts were recorded for this clonotype. The chain employs TRBV20-1 and TRBJ1-2; weak D call: TRBD1 (5 bases). Trimming removed 3 bases from V and 4 bases from J, with 15 bases in between. This CDR3 is built from 14 residues. Germline V CDR1 and CDR2: DFQATT, SNEGSKA (reference sequence). This CDR3 reads CSAREVGPGYGYTF. In DNA form, the CDR3 reads TGCAGTGCTAGGGAAGTGGGGCCTGGCTATGGCTACACCTTC.

In this sample, this clonotype turned up many times. The chain links TRBV25-1 to TRBJ2-7, with D hard to call. Germline assignment: CDR1 MGHDK and CDR2 SYGVNS. Trimming removed 1 base at V and 6 bases at J, with 10 bases between. The CDR3 spans 13 residues. The DNA of the CDR3 is TGTGCCAGCAGTGAATGGAGTAGGTCCGAGCAGTACTTC. The encoded protein is CASSEWSRSEQYF.

This clonotype came up many times. The chain carries TRBV28 and TRBJ2-7; 10 bases are a match to TRBD2. The CDR3 runs to 15 residues. CDR1 is MDHEN and CDR2 is SYDVKM in the germline V gene. The ends lost 8 bases at V and 2 bases at J; junction bases unmatched: 9. In DNA form, the CDR3 reads TGTGCCAGCGGAGTGATAGCGGGGGGTACCTACGAGCAGTACTTC. Translation gives CASGVIAGGTYEQYF.

This clonotype was counted at least ten times. CDR3 sequence reads: CASRQTGPMREQFF. CDR3 bases: TGTGCCAGCAGACAGACGGGGCCGATGAGGGAGCAGTTCTTC. The chain employs TRBV3-1 and TRBJ2-1; either TRBD1 or TRBD2 may supply D (5 bases each). Trimming cost V 6 bases and J 10 bases, with 19 bases left between them. Germline V gives CDR1 LGHDT, CDR2 YNNKEL (reference sequence). The CDR3 is 14 residues long.

This clonotype was counted ten times or more. The rearrangement uses TRBV20-1 and TRBJ1-2; 10 nucleotides agree with TRBD1. CDR1 is DFQATT and CDR2 is SNEGSKA in the germline V gene (reference sequence). The length of the CDR3 is 13 residues. Trimming removed 6 bases from V and 7 bases from J; junction bases left unmatched: 8. The CDR3 region is CSATETGGGGYTF. CDR3 DNA: TGCAGTGCCACAGAGACAGGGGGCGGTGGCTACACCTTC.

This clonotype was seen many times. This chain uses TRBV27 with TRBJ2-1, with 8 bases fitting TRBD2. CDR1 is MNHEY and CDR2 is SMNVEV in the germline V gene (reference sequence). CDR3 length equals 15 residues. After removal of 3 bases from V and 6 bases from J, the junction contained 7 bases not matched to a gene. The CDR3 loop is CASSFWSGSGNEQFF. The DNA for the CDR3 is TGTGCCAGCAGTTTCTGGAGCGGGAGTGGCAATGAGCAGTTCTTC.

This chain uses TRBV5-5 with TRBJ2-7; D may correspond to TRBD1 or TRBD2 (5 bases each). The CDR3 is 14 amino acids. The V gene lost 0 bases and the J gene lost 3 bases, with 10 bases spanning the gap. Germline-derived CDR1 and CDR2 are SGHKS and YYEKEE (reference sequence). CDR3: CASSLVGGGYEQYF. CDR3 coding DNA: TGTGCCAGCAGCTTGGTCGGTGGGGGCTACGAGCAGTACTTC. The full variable domain, completed using reference TRBV5-5 and TRBJ2-7, is DAGVTQSPTHLIKTRGQQVTLRCSPISGHKSVSWYQQVLGQGPQFIFQYYEKEERGRGNFPDRFSARQFPNYSSELNVNALLLGDSALYLCASSLVGGGYEQYFGPGTRLTVT.

This clonotype was seen repeatedly, ten times or more. V usage is TRBV20-1 and J usage is TRBJ1-1; D possibly corresponds to TRBD1 (5 bases). Trimming shortened V by 6 bases and J by 3 bases, and 14 bases separated the two germline ends. Germline CDR1 and CDR2: DFQATT and SNEGSKA (reference sequence). The CDR3 covers 13 residues. CDR3 coding DNA: TGCAGTGCCCGCGCAGGGTTGGACACTGAAGCTTTCTTT. Translated, it gives CSARAGLDTEAFF.

A word on this clonotype: Compared with germline, one end of the junction differs, possibly owing to a read error. The V gene is TRBV6-5, the J gene TRBJ1-2; 10 bases are shared with TRBD1. The CDR3 runs 14 residues. CDR1 and CDR2 from the germline V gene are MNHEY and SVGAGI. The CDR3 bases are TGTGCCAGCAGTGGGACAGGGGCTAACCATGGCTACACCTTC. Its protein is CASSGTGANHGYTF.